Included here is one T cell receptor (beta chain) sequence, with context. Germline V gives CDR1 SNHLY, CDR2 FYNNEI. Trimming took 6 bases from V and 4 from J, leaving 13 bases between them. CDR3 length: 14 amino acids. This record comes from a study of T cell responses to AZD1222 COVID-19 vaccine. The assay was immunoSEQ multiplex PCR, and TCRdb's table has in-frame clones only and misses some. The sample has about 110,000 clones, roughly 87% seen once. This clonotype originated in an adult who received the AZD1222 COVID-19 vaccine. This sequence joins TRBV2 and TRBJ1-5; D not resolved. This sample comprised peripheral blood, obtained 28 days after the second AZD1222 dose. The CDR3 sequence is CASSRTDQNQPQHF. For the CDR3, the DNA is TGTGCCAGCAGCCGCACAGACCAAAATCAGCCCCAGCATTTT. Looking up the rest from reference TRBV2 and TRBJ1-5 gives the full variable domain: EPEVTQTPSHQVTQMGQEVILRCVPISNHLYFYWYRQILGQKVEFLVSFYNNEISEKSEIFDDQFSVERPDGSNFTLKIRSTKLEDSAMYFCASSRTDQNQPQHFGDGTRLSIL.